The text below deals with one TCR beta chain. What it binds is unknown. This CDR3 contains 13 residues. In germline, CDR1 is MNHEY, CDR2 SMNVEV (reference sequence). The junction had 4 bases not matched to a gene; V was cut back by 6 bases and J by 5 bases. This sample is part of a study of STAT3 mutations in large granular lymphocyte leukemia. Each sample's TCRbeta library yielded on average around 42,000 productive templates. Method: immunoSEQ multiplex PCR; TCRdb's copy keeps in-frame clones and lacks some. Found here are roughly 46,000 clones, about 81% of them singletons; the top ten hold less than 0.55%. Points from the study as a whole: After therapy, about 35% of the 18 patients switched clonotypes, all new clones STAT3 wild type. Suggested: STAT3 mutation was not the ancestral event for these clonal expansions. In T-cell large granular lymphocyte leukemia, about half of patients showed multiple immunodominant subclonotypes.

What was sequenced was PBMCs. The source is a human donor with T large granular lymphocyte leukemia. Some clones in this sample may be carry-over from other donors' samples. The chain carries TRBV27 and TRBJ2-3; 8 nucleotides line up with TRBD2. The CDR3 DNA reads as TGTGCCAGCAGCATAGGGACTAGAGATACGCAGTATTTT. Translation: CASSIGTRDTQYF.